The clone carrying this T cell receptor beta chain was seen more than once but under ten times. This sample was included in a study of blood T cell repertoires in COVID-19. CDR1 is KGHSH and CDR2 is LQKENI in the germline V gene. This CDR3 is built from 18 residues. The V segment lost 2 bases and the J segment 1 base; nucleotides outside the gene matches: 11. The table came from immunoSEQ multiplex PCR; TCRdb's copy has only in-frame clones and leaves some out. The data contain approximately 100,000 clones, about 89% of them singletons. The chain is built from TRBV18 and TRBJ2-7; 10 bases line up with TRBD2. The receptor was derived from a man aged 45 to 65 with acute or convalescent COVID-19. Sequenced: peripheral blood. The CDR3 bases are TGTGCCAGCTCACCAAGTTTAGCGGGGGGCTCCCCGTCCTACGAGCAGTACTTC. Its translation is CASSPSLAGGSPSYEQYF.